In its sample, the clone carrying this T cell receptor (beta chain) was seen a few times. This record comes from a study of tumour-infiltrating T cells in Burkitt lymphoma. Sequencing used immunoSEQ multiplex PCR; TCRdb keeps in-frame clones, though not all of them. This sample has more than 5,000 clones; over 9% occur once, and the top ten carry over 2%. V was cut by 1 base and J by 5 bases, with 18 bases left in between. The CDR3 runs 16 residues. Looked up from germline, CDR1 is MGHRA and CDR2 is YSYEKL. The rearrangement joins TRBV4-1 to TRBJ2-7; possible D gene TRBD1, 7 bases. The receptor was isolated from a human donor with diffuse large B-cell lymphoma. Sequencing was done on a sample of tumor tissue. The CDR3 nucleotides read TGCGCCAGCAGCCAAGTCGGAGGGGGCAGGAAACACGAGCAGTACTTC. Translated: CASSQVGGGRKHEQYF.